This T cell receptor (beta chain) was sequenced during a study of OX40 agonist ivuxolimab in advanced cancers. Study findings and constraints: Researchers did not determine the expanded peripheral T cells' antigen specificity. Average numbers of expanded clones were greater in CD8+ T cells than in CD4+.

The repertoire was sequenced with immunoSEQ multiplex PCR; TCRdb's copy has only in-frame clones and lacks some. The table lists fewer than 85,000 clones, around four fifths of them singletons, with about 5.4% in the top ten. There are 16 residues in the CDR3. V gave up 6 bases and J gave up 6 bases; unmatched junction bases: 12. Germline values: CDR1 LNHDA, CDR2 SQIVND (reference sequence). In regard to this clone: Antigen unknown.

The source was CD4+ or CD8+ T cells sorted from blood, collected in a trial of the OX40 agonist ivuxolimab. The sequence derives from an adult with an advanced solid tumor such as melanoma, head and neck, liver or kidney cancer. J is TRBJ2-1 and V is TRBV19, with TRBD1 identical over 9 bases. Here the CDR3 reads CASRPNRGRFGNEQFF. In DNA, the CDR3 is TGTGCCAGTAGGCCCAACAGGGGGCGTTTCGGCAATGAGCAGTTCTTC.